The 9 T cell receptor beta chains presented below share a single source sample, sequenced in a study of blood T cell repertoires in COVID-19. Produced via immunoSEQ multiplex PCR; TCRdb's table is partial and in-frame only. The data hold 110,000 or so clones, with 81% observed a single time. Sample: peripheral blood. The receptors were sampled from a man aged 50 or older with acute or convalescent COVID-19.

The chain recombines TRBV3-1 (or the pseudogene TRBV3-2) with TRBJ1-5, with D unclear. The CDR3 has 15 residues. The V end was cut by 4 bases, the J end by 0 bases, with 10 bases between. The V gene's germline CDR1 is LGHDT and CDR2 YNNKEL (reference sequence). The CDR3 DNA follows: TGTGCCAGCAGCCCCCGGTATGCTAGCAATCAGCCCCAGCATTTT. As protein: CASSPRYASNQPQHF.

The CDR3 nucleotides are TGTGCCACCAGTGATTTCGGGGGGACAGGTAACGGGGAGCTGTTTTTT. It encodes CATSDFGGTGNGELFF. This chain uses TRBV24-1 with TRBJ2-2; possible D gene TRBD1, 8 bases. With 1 base removed from V and 7 bases from J, the gap between germline ends came to 15 bases. Germline V CDR1 and CDR2: KGHDR, SFDVKD. The CDR3 length is 16 residues.

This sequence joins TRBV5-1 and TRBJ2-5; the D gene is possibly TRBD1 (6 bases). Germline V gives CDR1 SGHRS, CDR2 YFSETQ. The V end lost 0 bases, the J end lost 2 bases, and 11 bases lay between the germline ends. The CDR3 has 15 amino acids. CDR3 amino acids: CASSLGGQPQETQYF. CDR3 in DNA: TGCGCCAGCAGCTTGGGCGGACAGCCACAAGAGACCCAGTACTTC.

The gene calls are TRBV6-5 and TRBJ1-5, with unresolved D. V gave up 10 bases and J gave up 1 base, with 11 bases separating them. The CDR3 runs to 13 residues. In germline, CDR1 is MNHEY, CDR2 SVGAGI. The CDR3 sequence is CATRGGSNQPQHF. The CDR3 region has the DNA TGTGCCACCCGAGGTGGGAGCAATCAGCCCCAGCATTTT.

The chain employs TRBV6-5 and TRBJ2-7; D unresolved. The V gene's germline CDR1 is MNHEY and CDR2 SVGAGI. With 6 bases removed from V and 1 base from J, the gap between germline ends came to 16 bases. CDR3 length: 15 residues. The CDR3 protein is CASSPSMATSYEQYF. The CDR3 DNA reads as TGTGCCAGCAGCCCCTCCATGGCAACATCCTACGAGCAGTACTTC.

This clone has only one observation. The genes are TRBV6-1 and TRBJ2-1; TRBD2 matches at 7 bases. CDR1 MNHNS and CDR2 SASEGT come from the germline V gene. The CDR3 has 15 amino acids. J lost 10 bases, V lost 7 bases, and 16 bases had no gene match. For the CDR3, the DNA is TGTGCCAGCACTAAGGGGACTACGGTTGCGGGCGAGCAGTTCTTC. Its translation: CASTKGTTVAGEQFF.

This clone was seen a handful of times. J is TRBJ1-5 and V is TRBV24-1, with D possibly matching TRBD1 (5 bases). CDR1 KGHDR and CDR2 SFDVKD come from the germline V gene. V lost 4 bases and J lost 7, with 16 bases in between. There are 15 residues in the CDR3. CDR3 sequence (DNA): TGTGCCACCAGTGACAGACCAGGGAATGTGCAGCCCCAGCATTTT. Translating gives CATSDRPGNVQPQHF.

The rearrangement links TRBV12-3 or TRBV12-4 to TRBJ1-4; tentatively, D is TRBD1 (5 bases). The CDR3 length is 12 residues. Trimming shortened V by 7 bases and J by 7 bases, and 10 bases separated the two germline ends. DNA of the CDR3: TGTGCCAGCAAAACGGGGGTTGAAAAACTGTTTTTT. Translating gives CASKTGVEKLFF.

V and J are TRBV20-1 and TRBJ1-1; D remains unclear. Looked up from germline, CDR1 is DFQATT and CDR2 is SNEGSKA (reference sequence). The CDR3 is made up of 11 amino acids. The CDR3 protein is CRGTSNTEAFF. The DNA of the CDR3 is TGCAGGGGCACAAGCAACACTGAAGCTTTCTTT.